A single sample gave rise to the 9 T cell receptor beta chains below, sequenced in a study of blood T cell repertoires in COVID-19. Assay: immunoSEQ multiplex PCR; the TCRdb copy retains only in-frame clones and omits some. Here the sample spans 110,000 to 150,000 clones, about 80% being singletons. Material for sequencing was peripheral blood. The receptor set was obtained from a human donor in a cohort sampled during active COVID-19.

The V gene is TRBV11-2, the J gene TRBJ2-1, with TRBD2 matching over 13 bases. The CDR3 runs 18 residues. V shed 5 bases, J shed 7 bases, and the junction held 14 bases outside the gene matches. Germline V gene data show CDR1 as SGHAT and CDR2 as FQNNGV. The CDR3 loop reads CASSRRLAGGRPGNEQFF. The DNA of the CDR3 is TGTGCCAGCAGCAGGCGACTAGCGGGGGGCCGTCCGGGGAATGAGCAGTTCTTC.

DNA of the CDR3: TGTGCCAGCGTGCAGCTCGGGGTTTCCCGTGAAGCTTTCTTT. Translating it yields CASVQLGVSREAFF. The rearrangement uses TRBV6-5 and TRBJ1-1; D call uncertain. V gave up 8 bases and J gave up 7 bases, with 20 bases separating them. There are 14 residues in the CDR3. Germline V gene sequence: CDR1 MNHEY, CDR2 SVGAGI.

The chain recombines TRBV7-3 with TRBJ2-1, with 11 bases lining up with TRBD2. The germline CDR1 and CDR2 sequences are SGHTA and FQGTGA. V shed 6 bases, J shed 6 bases, and the junction held 7 bases outside the gene matches. The CDR3 loop spans 15 amino acids. CDR3 sequence (DNA): TGTGCCAGCAGACAAACCGGGACTAGCGGCAATGAGCAGTTCTTC. Translated, it gives CASRQTGTSGNEQFF.

The rearrangement joins TRBV4-1 to TRBJ1-5; the match to TRBD1 covers 8 bases. The trim removed 8 bases at V and 1 base at J, leaving 10 bases unmatched. CDR1 MGHRA and CDR2 YSYEKL come from the germline V gene. CDR3 length: 16 amino acids. CDR3 sequence: CASGRTGSGSNQPQHF. The CDR3 DNA sequence: TGCGCCAGCGGCAGGACAGGGTCAGGCAGCAATCAGCCCCAGCATTTT.

This chain connects TRBV6-2 or TRBV6-3 to TRBJ2-2; 7 bases fit TRBD1. Trimming removed 2 bases from V and 5 bases from J; junction bases left unmatched: 5. This CDR3 contains 15 residues. The germline CDR1 and CDR2 sequences are MNHEY and SVGEGT. As DNA, the CDR3 is TGTGCCAGCAGTTACCTCCAGGGGGAAACCGGGGAGCTGTTTTTT. It is translated as CASSYLQGETGELFF.

The V gene is TRBV28, the J gene TRBJ1-2; 7 bases match TRBD1. Per the germline V gene, CDR1 is MDHEN and CDR2 is SYDVKM. The CDR3 has 13 residues. Unmatched junction bases numbered 3, after V lost 4 bases and J lost 4 bases. The CDR3 nucleotides read TGTGCCAGCAGTTGGGGGACAGTCTATGGCTACACCTTC. Protein: CASSWGTVYGYTF.

The gene calls are TRBV24-1 and TRBJ2-7, with a possible D match to TRBD1 (6 bases). The V and J ends lost 12 bases and 0 bases respectively, with 17 bases between them. Looked up from germline, CDR1 is KGHDR and CDR2 is SFDVKD. CDR3 length: 14 residues. CDR3: CAARLQGNSYEQYF. CDR3 in DNA: TGTGCCGCCCGCTTACAGGGAAACTCCTACGAGCAGTACTTC.

This clone was seen just once. The chain is built from TRBV9 and TRBJ1-6; 8 bases are a match to TRBD1. Germline V gene data show CDR1 as SGDLS and CDR2 as YYNGEE. V was clipped by 5 bases and J by 6 bases; unmatched bases: 4. The CDR3 loop spans 14 amino acids. CDR3 loop: CASSQGAANSPLHF. DNA of the CDR3: TGTGCCAGCAGTCAGGGGGCGGCTAATTCACCCCTCCACTTT.

This clone was seen more than once but under ten times. The chain uses TRBV7-9 and TRBJ1-1; possible D gene TRBD1, 6 bases. The CDR3 contains 15 residues. Germline CDR1 reads SEHNR; CDR2 reads FQNEAQ (reference sequence). The V end was cut by 6 bases, the J end by 1 base, with 15 bases between. CDR3 sequence (DNA): TGTGCCAGCAGACGTACGCAGGGACAGAACACTGAAGCTTTCTTT. Translated: CASRRTQGQNTEAFF. Looking up the rest from reference TRBV7-9 and TRBJ1-1 gives the full variable domain: DTGVSQNPRHKITKRGQNVTFRCDPISEHNRLYWYRQTLGQGPEFLTYFQNEAQLEKSRLLSDRFSAERPKGSFSTLEIQRTEQGDSAMYLCASRRTQGQNTEAFFGQGTRLTVV.